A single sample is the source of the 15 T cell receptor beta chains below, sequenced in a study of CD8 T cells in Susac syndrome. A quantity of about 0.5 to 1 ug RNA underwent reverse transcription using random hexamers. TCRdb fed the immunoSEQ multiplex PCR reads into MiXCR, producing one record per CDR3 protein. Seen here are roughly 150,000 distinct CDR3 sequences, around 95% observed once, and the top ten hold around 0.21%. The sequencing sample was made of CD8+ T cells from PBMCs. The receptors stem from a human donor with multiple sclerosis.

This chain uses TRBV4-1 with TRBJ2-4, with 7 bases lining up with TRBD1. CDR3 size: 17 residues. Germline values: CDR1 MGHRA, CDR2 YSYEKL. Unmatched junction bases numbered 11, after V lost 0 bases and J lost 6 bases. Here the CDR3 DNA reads TGCGCCAGCAGCCAAGATCGGACAGGCTCAGTCGGAAACATTCAGTACTTC. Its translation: CASSQDRTGSVGNIQYF.

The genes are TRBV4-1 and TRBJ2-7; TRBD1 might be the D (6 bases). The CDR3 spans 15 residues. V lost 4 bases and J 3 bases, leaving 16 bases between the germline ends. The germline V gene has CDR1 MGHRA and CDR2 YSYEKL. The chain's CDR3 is CASSRGGTSDYEQYF. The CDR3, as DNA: TGCGCCAGCAGCCGAGGTGGGACATCAGACTACGAGCAGTACTTC.

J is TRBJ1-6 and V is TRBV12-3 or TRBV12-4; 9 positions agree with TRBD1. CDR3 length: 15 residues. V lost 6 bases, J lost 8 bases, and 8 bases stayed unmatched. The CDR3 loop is CASSPSRDRDSPLHF. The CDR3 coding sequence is TGTGCCAGCAGCCCCAGCCGGGACAGGGATTCACCCCTCCACTTT.

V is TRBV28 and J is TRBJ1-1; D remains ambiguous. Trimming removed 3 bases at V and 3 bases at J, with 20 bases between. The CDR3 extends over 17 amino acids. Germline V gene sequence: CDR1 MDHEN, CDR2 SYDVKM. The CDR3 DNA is TGTGCCAGCAGTTTGGCGAGATCACACGTTTGGGACACTGAAGCTTTCTTT. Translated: CASSLARSHVWDTEAFF.

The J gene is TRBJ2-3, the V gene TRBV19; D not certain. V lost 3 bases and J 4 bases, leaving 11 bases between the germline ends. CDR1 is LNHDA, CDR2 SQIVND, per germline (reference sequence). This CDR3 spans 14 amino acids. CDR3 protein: CASSILHGADTQYF. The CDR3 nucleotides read TGTGCCAGTAGTATCCTCCACGGTGCAGATACGCAGTATTTT. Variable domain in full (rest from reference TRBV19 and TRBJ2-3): DGGITQSPKYLFRKEGQNVTLSCEQNLNHDAMYWYRQDPGQGLRLIYYSQIVNDFQKGDIAEGYSVSREKKESFPLTVTSAQKNPTAFYLCASSILHGADTQYFGPGTRLTVL.

The CDR3: CSVPRKGPDEAFF. DNA for the CDR3: TGCAGCGTTCCCCGGAAGGGGCCCGATGAAGCTTTCTTT. The rearrangement uses TRBV29-1 and TRBJ1-1; possibly TRBD1 for D (5 bases). The CDR3 has 13 residues. The V and J ends lost 5 bases and 7 bases respectively, with 17 bases between them. Germline CDR1 reads SQVTM; CDR2 reads ANQGSEA. Full variable domain (missing parts from reference TRBV29-1 and TRBJ1-1): SAVISQKPSRDICQRGTSLTIQCQVDSQVTMMFWYRQQPGQSLTLIATANQGSEATYESGFVIDKFPISRPNLTFSTLTVSNMSPEDSSIYLCSVPRKGPDEAFFGQGTRLTVV.

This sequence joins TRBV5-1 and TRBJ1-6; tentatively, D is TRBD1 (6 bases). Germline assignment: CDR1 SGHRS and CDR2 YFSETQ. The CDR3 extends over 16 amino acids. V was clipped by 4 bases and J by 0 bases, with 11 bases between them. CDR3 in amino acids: CASSAGQSSYNSPLHF. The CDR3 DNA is TGCGCCAGCAGCGCCGGACAGAGCTCCTATAATTCACCCCTCCACTTT.

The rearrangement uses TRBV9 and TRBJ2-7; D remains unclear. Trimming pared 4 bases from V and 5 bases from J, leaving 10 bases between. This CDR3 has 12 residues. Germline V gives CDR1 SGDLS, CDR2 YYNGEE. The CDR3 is CASSSQDNEQYF. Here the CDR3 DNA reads TGTGCCAGCAGCTCTCAAGACAACGAGCAGTACTTC.

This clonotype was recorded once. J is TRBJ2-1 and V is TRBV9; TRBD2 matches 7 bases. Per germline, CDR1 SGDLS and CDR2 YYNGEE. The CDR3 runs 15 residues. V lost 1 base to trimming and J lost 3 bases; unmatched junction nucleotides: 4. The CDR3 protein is CASSVTSDLYNEQFF. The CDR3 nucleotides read TGTGCCAGCAGCGTAACTAGCGACCTCTACAATGAGCAGTTCTTC.

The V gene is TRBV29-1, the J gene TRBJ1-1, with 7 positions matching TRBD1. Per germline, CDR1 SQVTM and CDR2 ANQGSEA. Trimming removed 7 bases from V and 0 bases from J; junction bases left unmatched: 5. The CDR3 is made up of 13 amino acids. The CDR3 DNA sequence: TGCAGCGCACGGGACAGACTGAACACTGAAGCTTTCTTT. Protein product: CSARDRLNTEAFF.

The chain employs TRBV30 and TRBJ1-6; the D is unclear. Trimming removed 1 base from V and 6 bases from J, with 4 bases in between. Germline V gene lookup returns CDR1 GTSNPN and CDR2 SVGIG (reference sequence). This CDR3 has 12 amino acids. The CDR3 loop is CAWSGGNSPLHF. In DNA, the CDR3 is TGTGCCTGGAGTGGGGGTAATTCACCCCTCCACTTT.

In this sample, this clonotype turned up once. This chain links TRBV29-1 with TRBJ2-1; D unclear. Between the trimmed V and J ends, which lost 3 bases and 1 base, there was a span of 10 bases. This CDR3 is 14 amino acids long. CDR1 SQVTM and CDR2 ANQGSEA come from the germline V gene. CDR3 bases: TGCAGCGTTGAGGGTGGTGGATCCTACAATGAGCAGTTCTTC. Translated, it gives CSVEGGGSYNEQFF.

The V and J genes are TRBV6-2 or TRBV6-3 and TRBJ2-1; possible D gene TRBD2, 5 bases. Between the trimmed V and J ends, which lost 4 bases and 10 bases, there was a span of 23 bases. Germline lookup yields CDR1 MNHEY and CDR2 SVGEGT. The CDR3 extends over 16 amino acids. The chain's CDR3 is CASSSLSGVFPQEQFF. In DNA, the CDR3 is TGTGCCAGCAGTTCCCTCTCCGGGGTCTTTCCGCAGGAGCAGTTCTTC.

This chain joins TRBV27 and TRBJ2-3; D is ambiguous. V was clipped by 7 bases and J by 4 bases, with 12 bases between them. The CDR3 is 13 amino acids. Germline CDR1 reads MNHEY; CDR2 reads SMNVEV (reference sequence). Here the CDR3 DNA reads TGTGCCAGCATGGAATCGGGCCCAGATACGCAGTATTTT. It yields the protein CASMESGPDTQYF.

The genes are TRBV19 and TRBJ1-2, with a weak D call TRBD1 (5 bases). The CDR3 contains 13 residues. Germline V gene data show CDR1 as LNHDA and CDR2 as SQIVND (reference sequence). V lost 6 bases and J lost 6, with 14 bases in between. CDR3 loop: CASRRQNADGYTF. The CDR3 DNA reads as TGTGCCAGTAGACGACAGAATGCCGATGGCTACACCTTC.